These T cell receptor beta chains were read from a single sample in a study of T cells after yellow fever vaccination. Via MiXCR, TCRdb re-called the 5' RACE reads, giving one row per CDR3 protein. The data hold approximately 510,000 distinct CDR3 sequences, with just over 20% observed a single time. Sequencing was performed on PBMCs, taken more than 20 days after the first yellow fever vaccination. The receptors come from a young man who received the YFV17D yellow fever vaccine. CDR3s include the opening cysteine and the closing phenylalanine or tryptophan. D genes are given only for firm matches. Size is omitted from some rows. Given values are once, few, many or a class for expanded clones.

size	V	J	D	DNA	CDR3
few	TRBV5-1	TRBJ1-1	NA	TGCGCCAGCAGCTCGAAAGGGGATAGCTTGAACACTGAAGCTTTCTTT	CASSSKGDSLNTEAFF
few	TRBV30	TRBJ2-7	NA	TGTGCCTGGTCAGGGGTCTCCTACGAGCAGTACTTC	CAWSGVSYEQYF
NA	TRBV7-3	TRBJ1-2	NA	TGTGCCAGCAGCGCAAACAGGGATGGCTACACCTTC	CASSANRDGYTF
NA	TRBV19	TRBJ2-7	TRBD1	TGTGCCAACCCCGGGACAGGAGCCTACGAGCAGTACTTC	CANPGTGAYEQYF
NA	TRBV29-1	TRBJ2-2	NA	TGCAGCTTAAGGATTGCCGGGGAGCTGTTTTTT	CSLRIAGELFF
NA	TRBV7-2	TRBJ1-2	NA	TGTGCCAGCAGCTTAGGCGGGTTCTATGGCTACACCTTC	CASSLGGFYGYTF
few	TRBV12-3/TRBV12-4	TRBJ1-1	NA	TGTGCCAGCAGTAGGAGGACGGTGAACACTGAAGCTTTCTTT	CASSRRTVNTEAFF
few	TRBV12-3/TRBV12-4	TRBJ1-1	NA	TGTGCCAGCAGTTCACCAAACCGGGCCCCGAACACTGAAGCTTTCTTT	CASSSPNRAPNTEAFF
many	TRBV7-9	TRBJ1-3	NA	TGTGCCAGCAGCTCCAGTACGGAAGCTGTAGGAAACACCATATATTTT	CASSSSTEAVGNTIYF
many	TRBV4-2	TRBJ2-4	NA	TGTGCCAGCAGCCAAGATCCAGGGTATATCAAAAACATTCAGTACTTC	CASSQDPGYIKNIQYF
few	TRBV6-2/TRBV6-3	TRBJ2-1	TRBD2	TGTGCCAGCAGGGGTGCTAGCGGGGGGCCTGAGCAGTTCTTC	CASRGASGGPEQFF
few	TRBV7-9	TRBJ1-5	TRBD1	TGTGCCAGCAGCTTAGAACCCGGACAGGTCTATCAGCCCCAGCATTTT	CASSLEPGQVYQPQHF
NA	TRBV3-1	TRBJ2-5	NA	TGTGCCAGCAGCCAAGCCGGGTTTGGGGAGACCCAGTACTTC	CASSQAGFGETQYF
NA	TRBV11-2	TRBJ2-1	TRBD2	TGTGCCAGCAGCTTGAGACTAGCGGGGGCCATACCTTCCTACAATGAGCAGTTCTTC	CASSLRLAGAIPSYNEQFF
few	TRBV9	TRBJ1-5	NA	TGTGCCAGAAAAGGTAGGCAGCCCCAGCATTTT	CARKGRQPQHF
NA	TRBV2	TRBJ1-5	NA	TGTGCCAGCAGTGTTAGCCGCAATCAGCCCCAGCATTTT	CASSVSRNQPQHF
NA	TRBV5-1	TRBJ1-2	TRBD1	TGCGCCAGCAGCCAAGGGGACAGGGTGTATGGCTACACCTTC	CASSQGDRVYGYTF